The 3 T cell receptor beta chains listed next were all sequenced from one sample in a study of T cell responses to AZD1222 COVID-19 vaccine. Profiling relied on immunoSEQ multiplex PCR, and the TCRdb table lists in-frame clones only, not all of them. The table has some 120,000 clones, 90% to 95% seen once. The specimen was peripheral blood, collected on day 0 of AZD1222 vaccination. The receptor set was obtained from an adult in good health.

V gene TRBV3-1 (or the pseudogene TRBV3-2) combines with J gene TRBJ1-1; D possibly corresponds to TRBD1 (6 bases). The V gene's germline CDR1 is LGHDT and CDR2 YNNKEL (reference sequence). The CDR3 length is 15 residues. Deletions cut 7 bases from V and 3 bases from J, with 18 bases between. CDR3 loop: CASTTGRGYDTEAFF. The CDR3 coding sequence is TGTGCCAGCACCACGGGGAGGGGGTATGACACTGAAGCTTTCTTT.

This clone was detected a few times. This chain uses TRBV6-4 with TRBJ2-1, with 8 bases lining up with TRBD2. Germline lookup yields CDR1 MRHNA and CDR2 SNTAGT. V dropped 8 bases and J dropped 4; count of bases not matched to a gene: 7. CDR3 length: 14 residues. This CDR3 reads CASLRTSFYNEQFF. The CDR3 bases are TGTGCCAGCCTTCGGACTAGCTTTTACAATGAGCAGTTCTTC.

The rearrangement uses TRBV9 and TRBJ2-1, with 9 nucleotides matching TRBD1. The CDR3 consists of 15 residues. With V trimmed by 2 bases and J by 7 bases, 7 bases remained unmatched. Germline V gives CDR1 SGDLS, CDR2 YYNGEE. As DNA, the CDR3 is TGTGCCAGCAGCGTTACAGGGGGCAGCCCTAATGAGCAGTTCTTC. Encoded protein: CASSVTGGSPNEQFF.